This T cell receptor beta chain was sequenced during a study of beta chain features in type 1 diabetes. The investigators reverse transcribed all of the isolated RNA, so they sequenced expressed TCRB transcripts. An average roughly 3.6 million reads came from naive, central memory and regulatory T cell samples. Sequencing used immunoSEQ multiplex PCR; TCRdb keeps in-frame clones, though not all of them. The sample shows some 500,000 clones, roughly an eighth of them seen only once. This clone was detected a few times. Its specificity is unknown. Trimming cost V 0 bases and J 4 bases, with 10 bases left between them. The CDR3 has 14 residues. The germline V gene has CDR1 SGHNT and CDR2 YYREEE (reference sequence). General study findings and limits: Moderate but significant shortening of TCRB CDR3s was recorded in all four CD4+ subsets from Type 1 diabetes patients. Compared with healthy donors, patients appeared to share more similar naive, central memory and regulatory TCRB repertoires.

The TCR originated in a woman aged 18 to 35 in good health. The sample comprised naive CD4+ T cells from blood. This rearrangement joins TRBV5-4 to TRBJ1-1; D is undetermined. CDR3 protein: CASSLAFPSTEAFF. For the CDR3, the DNA is TGTGCCAGCAGCTTGGCCTTTCCTTCCACTGAAGCTTTCTTT.